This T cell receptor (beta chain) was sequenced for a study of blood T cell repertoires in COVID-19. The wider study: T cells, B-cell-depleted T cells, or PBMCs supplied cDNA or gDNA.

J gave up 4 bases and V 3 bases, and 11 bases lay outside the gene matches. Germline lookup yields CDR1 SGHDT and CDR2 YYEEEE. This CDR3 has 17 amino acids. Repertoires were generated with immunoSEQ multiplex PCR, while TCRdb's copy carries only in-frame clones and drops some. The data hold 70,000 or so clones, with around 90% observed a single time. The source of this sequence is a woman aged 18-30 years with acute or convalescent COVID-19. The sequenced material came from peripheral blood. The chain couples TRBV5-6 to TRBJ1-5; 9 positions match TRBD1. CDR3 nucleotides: TGTGCCAGCAGCTATGGACAGGGGACGCTCCCAAATCAGCCCCAGCATTTT. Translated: CASSYGQGTLPNQPQHF.